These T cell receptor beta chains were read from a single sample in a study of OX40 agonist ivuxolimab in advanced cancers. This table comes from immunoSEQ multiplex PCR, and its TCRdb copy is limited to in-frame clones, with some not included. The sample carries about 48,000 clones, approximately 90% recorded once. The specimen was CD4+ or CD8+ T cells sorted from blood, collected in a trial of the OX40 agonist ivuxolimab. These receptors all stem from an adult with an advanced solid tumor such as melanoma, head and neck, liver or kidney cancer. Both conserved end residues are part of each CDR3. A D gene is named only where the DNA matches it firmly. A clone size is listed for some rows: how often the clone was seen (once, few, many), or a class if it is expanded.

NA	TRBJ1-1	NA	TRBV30	TGTGCCTGGAGTGTAACCCCCCCTGAAGCTTTCTTT	CAWSVTPPEAFF
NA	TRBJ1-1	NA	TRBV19	TGTGCCAGTAGTATGCTGGGGCGGGTCATGAACACTGAAGCTTTCTTT	CASSMLGRVMNTEAFF
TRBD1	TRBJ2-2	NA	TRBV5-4	TGTGCCAGCAGCTTGCTCATAAGGGGGCAAAGTAACACCGGGGAGCTGTTTTTT	CASSLLIRGQSNTGELFF
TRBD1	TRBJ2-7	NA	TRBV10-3	TGTGCCATTGGACAGGAGTCCTACGAGCAGTACTTC	CAIGQESYEQYF
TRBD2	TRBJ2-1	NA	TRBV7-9	TGTGCCAGCAGCTCGACTAGCGGGTACAATGAGCAGTTCTTC	CASSSTSGYNEQFF
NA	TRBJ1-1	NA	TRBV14	TGTGCCACCCCCCCAGCAGTCATGAACACTGAAGCTTTCTTT	CATPPAVMNTEAFF
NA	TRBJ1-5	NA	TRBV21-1	TGTGCCAGCAGCAAAGTCGAGACGAATCAGCCCCAGCATTTT	CASSKVETNQPQHF
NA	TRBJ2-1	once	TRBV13	TGTGCCAGCAGCTCTACCAATGAGCAGTTCTTC	CASSSTNEQFF
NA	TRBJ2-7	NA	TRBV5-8	TGTGCCAGCATGCTTAGCTACGAGCAGTACTTC	CASMLSYEQYF
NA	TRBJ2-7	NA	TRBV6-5	TGTGCCAGCAGCCTGGGGGGACATGAGCAGTACTTC	CASSLGGHEQYF
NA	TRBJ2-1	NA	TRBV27	TGTGCCAGCAGCCTATTGGGTAACAATGAGCAGTTCTTC	CASSLLGNNEQFF
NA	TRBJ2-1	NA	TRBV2	TGTGCCAGCAGTGAGTATGAGCAGTTCTTC	CASSEYEQFF
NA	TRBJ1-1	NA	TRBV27	TGTGCCAGCAGTAGGGGTACTGAAGCTTTCTTT	CASSRGTEAFF
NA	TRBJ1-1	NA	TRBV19	TGTGCCAGTAGTCCCCTCGGGACCACTGAAGCTTTCTTT	CASSPLGTTEAFF
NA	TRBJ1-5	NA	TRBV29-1	TGCAGCGTTGGGAGTGATCAGCCCCAGCATTTT	CSVGSDQPQHF
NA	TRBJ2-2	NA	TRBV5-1	TGCGCCAGCAGCTCGATGGGTTGGGAGCTGTTTTTT	CASSSMGWELFF
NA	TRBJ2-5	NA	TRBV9	TGTGCCAGCAGCGTGTTGGGCGAGGCTCCGGACTTC	CASSVLGEAPDF
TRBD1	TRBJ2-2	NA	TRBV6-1	TGTGCCAGCAGTGGCCGGGACAGGGGTTTTACCGGGGAGCTGTTTTTT	CASSGRDRGFTGELFF
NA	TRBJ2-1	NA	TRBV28	TGTGCCAGCAGCCCGGGACCTGTTTTCGCCTATGAGCAGTTCTTC	CASSPGPVFAYEQFF
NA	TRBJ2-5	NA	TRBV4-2	TGTGCCAGCAGCCAAAACCCTAGGTCCCAAGAGACCCAGTACTTC	CASSQNPRSQETQYF
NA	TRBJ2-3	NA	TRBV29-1	TGCAGCGTTGGGGGGGTAACGGGAGATCTTTATACAGATACGCAGTATTTT	CSVGGVTGDLYTDTQYF
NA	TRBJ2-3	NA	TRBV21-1	TGTGCCAGCAGCAAAGGGCCCCGGCGCGGGAGCGGCACAGATACGCAGTATTTT	CASSKGPRRGSGTDTQYF
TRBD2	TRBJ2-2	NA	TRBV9	TGTGCCAGCAGCCCACCTCTAGCGGCCACCGGGGAGCTGTTTTTT	CASSPPLAATGELFF
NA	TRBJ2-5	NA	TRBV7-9	TGTGCCAGCAGCGGGGCAGGGGTAGACCAAGAGACCCAGTACTTC	CASSGAGVDQETQYF
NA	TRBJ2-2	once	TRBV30	TGTGCCTGGAGTGTACTACCAGCCTCCGGGGAGCTGTTTTTT	CAWSVLPASGELFF
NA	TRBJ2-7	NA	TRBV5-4	TGTGCCAGCAGCTTGGTTGAGCCTCCCTACGAGCAGTACTTC	CASSLVEPPYEQYF
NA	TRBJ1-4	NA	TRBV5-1	TGCGCCAGCAGCTTGTCAGGGTGGATGGTCGAAAAACTGTTTTTT	CASSLSGWMVEKLFF